This TCR beta chain comes out of a study of blood T cell repertoires in COVID-19. V gave up 2 bases and J gave up 6 bases, with 13 bases separating them. Per germline, CDR1 SEHNR and CDR2 FQNEAQ (reference sequence). There are 14 residues in the CDR3. It was within 2 weeks before study entry that exposed participants met a COVID-19 case. Profiling relied on immunoSEQ multiplex PCR, and the TCRdb table lists in-frame clones only, not all of them. This table has fewer than 300,000 clones, around 84% appearing once. The sample taken for sequencing was PBMCs or T cells enriched from blood (not recorded which). V usage is TRBV7-9 and J usage is TRBJ1-1; no clear D gene. This clonotype was obtained from a man aged 35-49 years who had been exposed to COVID-19. The CDR3 is CASSLSSGSPEAFF. The CDR3 coding sequence is TGTGCCAGCAGCTTATCGAGTGGGAGCCCTGAAGCTTTCTTT.